These T cell receptor beta chains were read from a single sample in a study of early T cells in non-severe SARS-CoV-2 infection. Each CDR3 protein is one row after TCRdb ran MiXCR on the 5' RACE reads. The data hold approximately 60,000 distinct CDR3 sequences, with 7% to 10% observed a single time. The sample was whole blood, taken at baseline. These receptors all come from an adult who was a healthcare worker with PCR-confirmed SARS-CoV-2 infection or an uninfected control (not recorded which). Each CDR3 is given with its conserved first and last residue. The D gene is left open where the match is weak. Some rows have no size entry. The others give once, few or many, or a class for an expanded clone.

cdr3_length clone_size j_call d_call v_call cdr3_aa cdr3_nt
16 - TRBJ1-2 TRBD1 TRBV3-1 CASSQAETGALTGYTF TGTGCCAGCAGCCAAGCCGAGACAGGGGCCCTTACCGGCTACACCTTC
13 few TRBJ2-2 - TRBV12-3/TRBV12-4 CASSLSYTGELFF TGTGCCAGCAGTCTGAGTTACACCGGGGAGCTGTTTTTT
14 - TRBJ2-7 TRBD2 TRBV9 CASSVGGGPHEQYF TGTGCCAGCAGCGTTGGCGGGGGGCCCCATGAGCAGTACTTC
14 - TRBJ1-3 TRBD1 TRBV6-6 CASSWTGYGNTIYF TGTGCCAGCAGTTGGACAGGCTACGGAAACACCATATATTTT
16 many TRBJ2-3 TRBD2 TRBV5-5 CASSSRGGRGTDTQYF TGTGCCAGCAGCTCCCGGGGCGGGAGGGGCACAGATACGCAGTATTTT
14 - TRBJ2-7 - TRBV11-3 CASSAGGTLYEQYF TGTGCCAGCAGCGCCGGCGGGACGCTCTACGAGCAGTACTTC
16 - TRBJ2-1 - TRBV5-8 CASSRETGKSYNEQFF TGTGCCAGCAGCCGTGAAACAGGGAAGTCCTACAATGAGCAGTTCTTC
16 - TRBJ2-1 - TRBV4-1 CASSQRTMPGYNEQFF TGCGCCAGCAGCCAAAGGACCATGCCGGGGTACAATGAGCAGTTCTTC
17 many TRBJ1-4 - TRBV27 CASSFSLGVGSNEKLFF TGTGCCAGCAGTTTTTCTTTAGGGGTGGGGAGCAATGAAAAACTGTTTTTT
15 few TRBJ1-3 - TRBV18 CASSPVQDTGNTIYF TGTGCCAGCTCACCGGTGCAGGACACTGGAAACACCATATATTTT
11 few TRBJ2-7 - TRBV18 CASSRDYEQYF TGTGCCAGCTCTCGCGACTACGAGCAGTACTTC
14 many TRBJ2-1 - TRBV7-2 CASSPGSHYNEQFF TGTGCCAGCAGCCCCGGGAGTCACTACAATGAGCAGTTCTTC
11 - TRBJ1-1 - TRBV27 CASSRGTEAFF TGTGCCAGCAGTAGGGGCACTGAAGCTTTCTTT
12 few TRBJ2-2 - TRBV6-5 CASSYGTGELFF TGTGCCAGCAGTTACGGTACCGGGGAGCTGTTTTTT
15 - TRBJ2-7 - TRBV4-3 CASSQEFPGAYEQYF TGCGCCAGCAGCCAAGAGTTTCCGGGGGCCTACGAGCAGTACTTC
13 many TRBJ2-7 - TRBV20-1 CSAPQGGSHEQYF TGCAGTGCTCCACAGGGAGGAAGTCACGAGCAGTACTTC
12 - TRBJ1-1 TRBD1 TRBV20-1 CSATDGGQETFF TGCAGTGCTACGGATGGAGGACAGGAAACTTTCTTT
15 few TRBJ2-7 TRBD1 TRBV7-9 CASSSGGGSSYEQYF TGTGCCAGCAGCTCAGGGGGCGGAAGCTCCTACGAGCAGTACTTC
15 - TRBJ2-2 TRBD2 TRBV12-3/TRBV12-4 CASSLAGINTGELFF TGTGCCAGCAGCTTAGCGGGAATCAACACCGGGGAGCTGTTTTTT
15 - TRBJ2-7 TRBD1 TRBV30 CAWSGSGDRGHEQYF TGTGCCTGGAGTGGTTCCGGGGACAGGGGACACGAGCAGTACTTC
12 many TRBJ2-7 - TRBV2 CASRGLTYEQYF TGTGCCAGCAGGGGGTTAACCTACGAGCAGTACTTC
14 - TRBJ1-1 - TRBV6-1 CASPEEVKNTEAFF TGTGCCAGCCCGGAGGAGGTGAAGAACACTGAAGCTTTCTTT
12 many TRBJ2-7 - TRBV3-1 CASSQDPHEQYF TGTGCCAGCAGCCAAGATCCCCACGAGCAGTACTTC
14 few TRBJ2-5 - TRBV20-1 CSAPLVGSRGTQYF TGCAGTGCTCCCCTCGTGGGCAGCCGGGGGACCCAGTACTTC
14 - TRBJ1-4 TRBD1 TRBV5-5 CASSAGTVGEKLFF TGTGCCAGCAGCGCCGGGACAGTAGGAGAAAAACTGTTTTTT
14 many TRBJ2-3 TRBD1 TRBV27 CASSHRGVTDTQYF TGTGCCAGCAGCCACAGGGGAGTAACAGATACGCAGTATTTT
15 many TRBJ2-3 - TRBV9 CANSARPSGRDTQYF TGTGCCAACAGCGCCCGTCCGAGCGGTCGAGATACGCAGTATTTT
15 - TRBJ2-3 - TRBV20-1 CSASQSEGGTDTQYF TGCAGTGCTAGCCAGAGCGAGGGGGGGACAGATACGCAGTATTTT
15 - TRBJ2-1 - TRBV7-3 CASSLFAGPGNEQFF TGTGCCAGCAGCTTGTTCGCGGGCCCGGGTAATGAGCAGTTCTTC